A selection of T cell receptor beta chains follows, all from one sample in a study of blood T cell repertoires in COVID-19. Sequencing was performed with immunoSEQ multiplex PCR; in TCRdb, only in-frame clones are kept and a portion is missing. The profile shows about 89,000 clones, around 88% of them singletons. Sequencing was done on a sample of peripheral blood. The receptors were gathered from a man aged 60 to 69 with acute or convalescent COVID-19. Each CDR3 is given with its conserved first and last residue. A D gene is named only where the DNA matches it firmly. A clone size is listed for some rows: how often the clone was seen (once, few, many), or a class if it is expanded.

CDR3 length	clone size	V gene	D gene	J gene	CDR3 DNA	CDR3 protein
16	once	TRBV9	TRBD2	TRBJ2-2	TGTGCCAGCAGCGTAGTACTAGCGGGGAACACCGGGGAGCTGTTTTTT	CASSVVLAGNTGELFF
14	-	TRBV6-5	TRBD1	TRBJ2-5	TGTGCCAGCAGGAGGACAGGGTCCCAAGAGACCCAGTACTTC	CASRRTGSQETQYF
11	-	TRBV10-1	-	TRBJ2-7	TGCGCCAGCAGTGACGGTTACGAGCAGTACTTC	CASSDGYEQYF
14	-	TRBV6-5	-	TRBJ1-1	TGTGCCAGCGCCCCTGCGGGGGAAGACACTGAAGCTTTCTTT	CASAPAGEDTEAFF
17	-	TRBV5-1	TRBD2	TRBJ2-7	TGCGCCAGCAGCCAGGGACTAGCGGGGGGAAATCTCTACGAGCAGTACTTC	CASSQGLAGGNLYEQYF
13	-	TRBV5-4	-	TRBJ2-5	TGTGCCAGCAGCTTAGACAGCCAAGAGACCCAGTACTTC	CASSLDSQETQYF
18	-	TRBV4-1	-	TRBJ2-3	TGCGCCAGCAGCCAAGATGATCCCGGACGGACAGGCACAGATACGCAGTATTTT	CASSQDDPGRTGTDTQYF
14	-	TRBV6-5	TRBD1	TRBJ2-7	TGTGCCAGCAGTTTAGGGGGCGCCCCCTACGAGCAGTACTTC	CASSLGGAPYEQYF
14	-	TRBV9	TRBD1	TRBJ1-1	TGTGCCAGCAGCTCCAGGGGGGAAGAAACTGAAGCTTTCTTT	CASSSRGEETEAFF
13	-	TRBV2	TRBD1	TRBJ2-7	TGTGCCAGCCGAAGGACAGGGACCTACGAGCAGTACTTC	CASRRTGTYEQYF
19	once	TRBV5-1	TRBD2	TRBJ2-1	TGCGCCAGCAGCTTGGGGGGACTAGCGGGAGCGAGGCGATACAATGAGCAGTTCTTC	CASSLGGLAGARRYNEQFF
14	-	TRBV6-6	-	TRBJ1-5	TGTGCCAGCAGTTACTCGAAGGGGCCTCAGCCCCAGCATTTT	CASSYSKGPQPQHF
14	-	TRBV5-6	-	TRBJ1-3	TGTGCCAGCAGCTTAAGGGAGGCTGGAAACACCATATATTTT	CASSLREAGNTIYF
15	-	TRBV19	TRBD2	TRBJ2-1	TGTGCCAGTAGTAGGACTAGCGGAGTCTACAATGAGCAGTTCTTC	CASSRTSGVYNEQFF
17	-	TRBV30	-	TRBJ2-1	TGTGCCTGGAGTGCACTCGAGCGGACCCGTTTGGTGGATGAGCAGTTCTTC	CAWSALERTRLVDEQFF
16	-	TRBV3-1/TRBV3-2	TRBD1	TRBJ2-7	TGTGCCAGCAGCCAAGATCTGACAGGGCTATACTACGAGCAGTACTTC	CASSQDLTGLYYEQYF
14	few	TRBV10-1	-	TRBJ1-1	TGCGCCAGCAGGGCAAATTCTAGAGACACTGAAGCTTTCTTT	CASRANSRDTEAFF
15	once	TRBV9	TRBD1	TRBJ1-6	TGTGCCAGCAGCGTATTGGGACAGGGGAATTCACCCCTCCACTTT	CASSVLGQGNSPLHF
16	-	TRBV18	-	TRBJ2-3	TGTGCCAGCTCACCCCTAGCTACCTCTAGCACAGATACGCAGTATTTT	CASSPLATSSTDTQYF
14	-	TRBV30	-	TRBJ2-5	TGTGCCTGGACCGTAAGCGGGTTATTGGGAACCCAGTACTTC	CAWTVSGLLGTQYF
14	-	TRBV5-4	TRBD1	TRBJ1-2	TGTGCCAGCAGCCTCACAGGGGGCAACTATGGCTACACCTTC	CASSLTGGNYGYTF
16	-	TRBV5-4	TRBD1	TRBJ1-2	TGTGCCAGCACCCTGGGGGGGGACAGGGGTAACTATGGCTACACCTTC	CASTLGGDRGNYGYTF
14	once	TRBV5-1	-	TRBJ1-2	TGCGCCAGCAGCACCGGGCAGGGTGGCTATGGCTACACCTTC	CASSTGQGGYGYTF
14	-	TRBV3-1/TRBV3-2	TRBD1	TRBJ2-7	TGTGCCAGCAGCCAAGGGACAGGGTTCGGCGAGCAGTACTTC	CASSQGTGFGEQYF
15	-	TRBV5-1	-	TRBJ1-2	TGCGCCAGCAGCTCCCAGCCCCCCACGACGGGGGGCTACACCTTC	CASSSQPPTTGGYTF
15	-	TRBV3-1/TRBV3-2	TRBD1	TRBJ2-3	TGTGCCAGCAGCCGAGGACAGGGGGGATCAGATACGCAGTATTTT	CASSRGQGGSDTQYF
15	-	TRBV4-1	TRBD1	TRBJ2-7	TGCGCCAGCAGCCACCCGGACAGGGGGCCCTACGAGCAGTACTTC	CASSHPDRGPYEQYF
15	once	TRBV19	TRBD2	TRBJ2-2	TGTGCCAGTAGTGGACTAGCGGAGAACACCGGGGAGCTGTTTTTT	CASSGLAENTGELFF
15	-	TRBV5-1	-	TRBJ1-4	TGCGCCAGCAGCCTATTTCCTGGAGTGAATGAAAAACTGTTTTTT	CASSLFPGVNEKLFF
20	-	TRBV7-8	TRBD1	TRBJ2-3	TGTGCCAGCAGCTTACGGGGGACGGGACAGGGCCCTCCGAAGTCAGATACGCAGTATTTT	CASSLRGTGQGPPKSDTQYF
10	-	TRBV6-5	-	TRBJ1-1	TGTGCCAGCACTGGGACTTCTGCTTTCTTT	CASTGTSAFF
14	-	TRBV19	-	TRBJ1-6	TGTGCCAGTAGTATACAGGAGGGTAATTCACCCCTCCACTTT	CASSIQEGNSPLHF
15	-	TRBV5-1	TRBD1	TRBJ2-2	TGCGCCAGCAGCTTCGGACAGGGGAGCGCCGGGGAGCTGTTTTTT	CASSFGQGSAGELFF
16	-	TRBV4-1	-	TRBJ2-7	TGCGCCAGCAGCCAAGAGGGGGGAAACGTGGTCTACGGGCAGTACTTC	CASSQEGGNVVYGQYF
14	-	TRBV27	-	TRBJ1-4	TGTGCCAGCAGGGCAACAGCCTATAATGAAAAACTGTTTTTT	CASRATAYNEKLFF
14	-	TRBV30	-	TRBJ1-6	TGTGCCTGGATGTCAGGCCTAGGGGATTCACCCCTCCACTTT	CAWMSGLGDSPLHF
12	-	TRBV11-2	-	TRBJ2-7	TGTGCCAGCAGCTCCACAGGTTACGAGCAGTACTTC	CASSSTGYEQYF
13	-	TRBV29-1	-	TRBJ2-1	TGCAGCGTTGAAGCTCGGACAAGGACTGAGCAGTTCTTC	CSVEARTRTEQFF
19	-	TRBV3-1/TRBV3-2	TRBD2	TRBJ2-7	TGTGCCAGCAGCCATCCTGCTTTGGTAGCGGGAGGATCGCCTGGCGAGCAGTACTTC	CASSHPALVAGGSPGEQYF
15	-	TRBV5-1	-	TRBJ1-2	TGCGCCAGCAGCTTGGCCAGGACAGATAACTATGGCTACACCTTC	CASSLARTDNYGYTF
16	-	TRBV18	-	TRBJ2-2	TGTGCCAGCTCATCCAAACAGGGAGCTGACACCGGGGAGCTGTTTTTT	CASSSKQGADTGELFF
13	-	TRBV5-1	-	TRBJ2-7	TGCGCCAGCAGCTTGGTCGGAGGGTACGAGCAGTACTTC	CASSLVGGYEQYF
15	-	TRBV5-4	TRBD1	TRBJ1-4	TGTGCCAGCAGCTTAGACGGGACAGGGGATGAAAAACTGTTTTTT	CASSLDGTGDEKLFF
15	-	TRBV27	-	TRBJ2-7	TGTGCCAGCAGTTCTCCCGCAGGACAAGCCTACGAGCAGTACTTC	CASSSPAGQAYEQYF
14	-	TRBV7-2	TRBD1	TRBJ2-7	TGTGCCAGCAGCTTAGGCAGGGGGCTGTACGAGCAGTACTTC	CASSLGRGLYEQYF
14	-	TRBV5-1	-	TRBJ1-5	TGCGCCAGCAGAGCAGGGTTAGGCAATCAGCCCCAGCATTTT	CASRAGLGNQPQHF
11	once	TRBV19	-	TRBJ1-4	TGTGCCGCTTCGGCAAGGGGCAAACTGTTTTTT	CAASARGKLFF
14	-	TRBV7-2	-	TRBJ1-6	TGTGCCAGCAGCTTATTGGACAGCAATTCACCCCTCCACTTT	CASSLLDSNSPLHF
15	-	TRBV7-6	-	TRBJ2-3	TGTGCCAGCAGCTTAGCGCCGGGACTCACAGATACGCAGTATTTT	CASSLAPGLTDTQYF
16	-	TRBV21-1	-	TRBJ2-1	TGTGCCAGCAGCCCCACTACAGGGGCCGTGGAAAATGAGCAGTTCTTC	CASSPTTGAVENEQFF